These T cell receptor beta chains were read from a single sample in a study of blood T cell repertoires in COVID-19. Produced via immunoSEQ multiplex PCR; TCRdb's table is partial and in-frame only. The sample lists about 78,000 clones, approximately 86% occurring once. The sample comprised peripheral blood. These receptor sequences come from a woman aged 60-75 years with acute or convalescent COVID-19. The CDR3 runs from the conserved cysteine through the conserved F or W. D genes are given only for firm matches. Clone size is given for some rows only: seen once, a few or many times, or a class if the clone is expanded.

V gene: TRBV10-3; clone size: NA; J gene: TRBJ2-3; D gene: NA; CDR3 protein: CAIRPEGEGRDTQYF; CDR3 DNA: TGTGCCATCAGGCCGGAGGGTGAAGGGAGAGATACGCAGTATTTT
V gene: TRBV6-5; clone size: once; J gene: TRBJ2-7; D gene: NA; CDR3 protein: CASISTADEQYF; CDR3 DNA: TGTGCCAGCATCTCCACTGCGGACGAGCAGTACTTC
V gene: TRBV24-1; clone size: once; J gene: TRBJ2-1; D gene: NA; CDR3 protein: CATSGPLENNEQFF; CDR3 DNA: TGTGCCACCAGTGGACCCCTAGAGAACAATGAGCAGTTCTTC
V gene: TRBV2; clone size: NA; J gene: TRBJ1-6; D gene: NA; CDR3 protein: CASSGDNVYNSPLHF; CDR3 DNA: TGTGCCAGCAGTGGGGACAACGTTTATAATTCACCCCTCCACTTT
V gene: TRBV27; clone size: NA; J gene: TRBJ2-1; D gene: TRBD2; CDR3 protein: CASTGGRYNEQFF; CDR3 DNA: TGTGCCAGCACGGGAGGGCGCTACAATGAGCAGTTCTTC
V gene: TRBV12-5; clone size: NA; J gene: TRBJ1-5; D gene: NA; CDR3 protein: CASGLGQAYQPQHF; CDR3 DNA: TGTGCTAGTGGTTTGGGACAGGCATATCAGCCCCAGCATTTT
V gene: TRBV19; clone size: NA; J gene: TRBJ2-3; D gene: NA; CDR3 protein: CASSMRLYNTDTQYF; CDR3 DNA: TGTGCCAGTAGTATGCGACTCTACAACACAGATACGCAGTATTTT
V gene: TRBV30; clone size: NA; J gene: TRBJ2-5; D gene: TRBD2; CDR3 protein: CAWESGLAAQETQYF; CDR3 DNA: TGTGCCTGGGAATCGGGGCTAGCGGCCCAAGAGACCCAGTACTTC
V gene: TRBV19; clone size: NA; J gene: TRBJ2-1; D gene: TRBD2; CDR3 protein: CASSGSLAGEPNEQFF; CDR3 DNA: TGTGCCAGTAGTGGTTCATTAGCGGGAGAGCCTAATGAGCAGTTCTTC
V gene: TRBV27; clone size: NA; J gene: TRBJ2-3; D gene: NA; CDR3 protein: CASSRIQGNTQYF; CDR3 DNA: TGTGCCAGCAGTCGGATCCAGGGAAATACGCAGTATTTT
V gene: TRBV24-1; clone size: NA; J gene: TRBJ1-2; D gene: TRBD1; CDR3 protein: CATSESGGTDGYTF; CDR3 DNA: TGTGCCACCAGTGAGTCAGGGGGAACTGACGGCTACACCTTC
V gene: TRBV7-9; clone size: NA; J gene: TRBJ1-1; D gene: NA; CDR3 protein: CASSYPAGRFNTEAFF; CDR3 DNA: TGTGCCAGCAGCTACCCCGCGGGGCGGTTCAACACTGAAGCTTTCTTT
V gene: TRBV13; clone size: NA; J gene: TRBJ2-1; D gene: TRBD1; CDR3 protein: CASSSQTDRLSYNEQFF; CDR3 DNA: TGTGCCAGCAGCTCACAGACGGACAGGCTCTCCTACAATGAGCAGTTCTTC
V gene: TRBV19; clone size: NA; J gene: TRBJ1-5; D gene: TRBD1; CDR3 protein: CASKEKGQYSNQPQHF; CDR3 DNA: TGTGCCAGTAAGGAGAAGGGACAGTATAGCAATCAGCCCCAGCATTTT
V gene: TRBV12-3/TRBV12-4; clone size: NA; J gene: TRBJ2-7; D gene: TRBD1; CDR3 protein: CASSIRQGGQQYF; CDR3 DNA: TGTGCCAGCAGTATTCGACAGGGTGGCCAGCAGTACTTC
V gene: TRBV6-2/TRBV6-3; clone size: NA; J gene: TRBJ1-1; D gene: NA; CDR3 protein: CASSHQAGANTEAFF; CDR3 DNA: TGTGCCAGCAGCCACCAGGCAGGGGCTAACACTGAAGCTTTCTTT
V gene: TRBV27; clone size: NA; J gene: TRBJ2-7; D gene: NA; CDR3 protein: CASSSTGSSYEQYF; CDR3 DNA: TGTGCCAGCAGTTCGACCGGGAGCTCCTACGAGCAGTACTTC
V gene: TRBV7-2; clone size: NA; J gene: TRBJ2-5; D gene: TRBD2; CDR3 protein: CASSFQGLAGLQETQYF; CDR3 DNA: TGTGCCAGCAGCTTTCAAGGACTAGCGGGCCTTCAAGAGACCCAGTACTTC
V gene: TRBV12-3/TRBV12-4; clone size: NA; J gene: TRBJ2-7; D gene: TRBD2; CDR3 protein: CASSLRGDEQYF; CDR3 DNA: TGTGCCAGCAGTTTACGGGGGGACGAGCAGTACTTC
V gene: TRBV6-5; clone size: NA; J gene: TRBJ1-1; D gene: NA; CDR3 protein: CASTQLEGGHTEAFF; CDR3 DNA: TGTGCCAGCACTCAACTTGAGGGCGGTCACACTGAAGCTTTCTTT
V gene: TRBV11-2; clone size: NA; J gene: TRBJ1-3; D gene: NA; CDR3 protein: CASSLDYFRNTIYF; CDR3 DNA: TGTGCCAGCAGCTTAGATTACTTTCGAAACACCATATATTTT
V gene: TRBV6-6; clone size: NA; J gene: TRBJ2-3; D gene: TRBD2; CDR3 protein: CASRWTSEVPDTQYF; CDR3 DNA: TGTGCCAGCAGATGGACTAGCGAGGTACCAGATACGCAGTATTTT
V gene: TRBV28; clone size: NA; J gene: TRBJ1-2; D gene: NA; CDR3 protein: CASIPNGGWLGGYTF; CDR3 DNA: TGTGCCAGCATCCCAAACGGAGGCTGGTTGGGTGGCTACACCTTC